The clone carrying this T cell receptor beta chain was observed many times. Its antigen is unidentified. The data belong to a study of human T cells and chemical hapten exposure. On the study more broadly: Patch tests put 0.01% DPC on the upper back, and the results were checked at 6 days.

This CDR3 has 17 amino acids. The trim removed 2 bases at V and 3 bases at J, leaving 9 bases unmatched. Germline loops: CDR1 MNHEY, CDR2 SMNVEV (reference sequence). Study-level findings and limits: The study found that DPC sensitization did not change TCRs above 1 in 1000 frequency.

The sample's time point: pre-sensitization, week 0. The sample's treatment: therapeutic diphenylcyclopropenone sensitization with weekly scalp DPC. The study drew its donors from alopecia patients who were 18 to 70 years old and suitable for DPC. TCRdb re-called the RACE reads with MiXCR, one entry per CDR3 protein. The sample contains 99,000 or so distinct CDR3 sequences, approximately 11% of which appear only once. The origin of this receptor is a woman aged 60 to 75 with alopecia areata. Some clones in this sample may be carry-over from other donors' samples. This chain uses TRBV27 with TRBJ1-2; 10 bases are shared with TRBD1. The specimen was whole blood, collected in connection with sensitization to the hapten diphenylcyclopropenone (DPC). This chain's CDR3 is CASSLRTGGKWHYGYTF. The CDR3, as DNA: TGTGCCAGCAGTTTAAGGACAGGGGGGAAGTGGCACTATGGCTACACCTTC.